One sample yielded the 10 T cell receptor beta chains listed below, sequenced in a study of shared clonotypes between healthy human individuals. Produced via immunoSEQ multiplex PCR; TCRdb's table is partial and in-frame only. The sample consists of 600,000 to 750,000 clones, less than 95% of them appearing once. The sample consisted of memory CD8+ T cells from PBMCs. Sample subset: CD45RO+ cells pooled with CCR7-negative TemRA cells. Every receptor here comes from a man younger than 30 in good health. Some clones in this sample may be carry-over from other donors' samples.

This clone was seen only a few times. The chain employs TRBV7-3 and TRBJ1-3; D uncertain. The germline V gene has CDR1 SGHTA and CDR2 FQGTGA. This CDR3 has 12 residues. Trimming took off 5 bases at V and 2 bases at J, with 4 bases between the two ends. The CDR3 is CASSRPGNTIYF. In DNA, the CDR3 is TGTGCCAGCAGCCGTCCTGGAAACACCATATATTTT.

The rearrangement joins TRBV28 to TRBJ2-5; TRBD2 matches at 13 bases. V dropped 6 bases and J dropped 5; count of bases not matched to a gene: 6. Germline V gene lookup returns CDR1 MDHEN and CDR2 SYDVKM. The CDR3 is made up of 15 amino acids. CDR3 coding DNA: TGTGCCAGCAGCCAACTAGCGGGAGGGCACGAGACCCAGTACTTC. It is translated as CASSQLAGGHETQYF.

The sample holds one count of this clone. Here the CDR3 DNA reads TGTGCCAGCAGTGAAGGGCCGACCTACGAGCAGTACTTC. Amino acid sequence: CASSEGPTYEQYF. The chain recombines TRBV6-4 with TRBJ2-7; D gene uncertain. V lost 3 bases and J lost 2, with 8 bases in between. Germline CDR1 MRHNA, CDR2 SNTAGT. This CDR3 comprises 13 residues.

This chain connects TRBV5-1 to TRBJ2-1; TRBD1 might be the D (6 bases). This CDR3 is built from 16 residues. Trimming removed 5 bases from V and 2 bases from J, with 17 bases in between. Per germline, CDR1 SGHRS and CDR2 YFSETQ. The DNA for the CDR3 is TGCGCCAGCAGACCGACGGCAGGGGCCACCTACAATGAGCAGTTCTTC. It specifies CASRPTAGATYNEQFF. The full variable domain, in which reference TRBV5-1 and TRBJ2-1 provide the parts outside the CDR3, is KAGVTQTPRYLIKTRGQQVTLSCSPISGHRSVSWYQQTPGQGLQFLFEYFSETQRNKGNFPGRFSGRQFSNSRSEMNVSTLELGDSALYLCASRPTAGATYNEQFFGPGTRLTVL.

This clone turned up a few times. The V and J genes are TRBV6-5 and TRBJ2-2; D remains ambiguous. The CDR3 totals 13 residues. Germline V CDR1 and CDR2: MNHEY, SVGAGI. V gave up 5 bases and J gave up 9 bases, with 13 bases separating them. The CDR3 bases are TGTGCCAGCAGTCCCCCGGGCCAGCGGGAGCTGTTTTTT. This sequence encodes CASSPPGQRELFF.

The chain is built from TRBV4-1 and TRBJ2-7; no clear D gene. V shed 2 bases and J shed 0 bases, with 8 bases lying between them. The CDR3 runs to 14 residues. In germline, CDR1 is MGHRA, CDR2 YSYEKL. In nucleotides, the CDR3 is TGCGCCAGCAGCCAACGCCAGTTCTCCTACGAGCAGTACTTC. Protein product: CASSQRQFSYEQYF.

V usage is TRBV7-9 and J usage is TRBJ2-2; TRBD2 might be the D (6 bases). This CDR3 is built from 17 residues. CDR1 is SEHNR and CDR2 is FQNEAQ in the germline V gene (reference sequence). Trimming took 5 bases from V and 5 from J, leaving 21 bases between them. The CDR3 spells CASSPTSVGRGTGELFF. DNA for the CDR3: TGTGCCAGCAGCCCTACGTCGGTCGGGAGAGGTACCGGGGAGCTGTTTTTT.

V and J are TRBV4-3 and TRBJ2-7, with TRBD1 as a possible D gene (6 bases). Germline-derived CDR1 and CDR2 are LGHNA and YSLEER. V was cut by 4 bases and J by 0 bases, with 13 bases left in between. CDR3 length: 15 amino acids. The CDR3 here is CASSPQQGNSYEQYF. In DNA form, the CDR3 reads TGCGCCAGCAGCCCCCAACAGGGTAACTCCTACGAGCAGTACTTC.

The chain is built from TRBV4-3 and TRBJ2-7; 8 bases line up with TRBD2. The V gene's germline CDR1 is LGHNA and CDR2 YSLEER. The CDR3 spans 15 residues. The J segment lost 0 bases and the V segment lost 2 bases, leaving 3 bases of the junction unmatched. CDR3 coding DNA: TGCGCCAGCAGCCAAAGGGGACTAGGCTCCTACGAGCAGTACTTC. The encoded protein is CASSQRGLGSYEQYF.

The chain combines TRBV7-9 with TRBJ2-5; D might be TRBD1 or TRBD2, each matching 6 bases. This CDR3 has 16 amino acids. V was pared by 8 bases and J by 8 bases, with 27 bases between. Germline assignment: CDR1 SEHNR and CDR2 FQNEAQ (reference sequence). The CDR3 reads CASRSPLGGSTQTQYF. The CDR3 nucleotides read TGTGCCAGCCGATCTCCCCTCGGGGGCTCAACGCAAACCCAGTACTTC. Variable domain in full (rest from reference TRBV7-9 and TRBJ2-5): DTGVSQNPRHKITKRGQNVTFRCDPISEHNRLYWYRQTLGQGPEFLTYFQNEAQLEKSRLLSDRFSAERPKGSFSTLEIQRTEQGDSAMYLCASRSPLGGSTQTQYFGPGTRLLVL.